A few counts support the clone carrying this TCR beta chain. The antigen is not known. This record belongs to a study of CD8 T cells in Susac syndrome. General study results and limits: The study's TCR sequencing and HLA analysis drew on a certain number of individuals. That number was acknowledged as relatively small.

Trimming pared 5 bases from V and 8 bases from J, leaving 12 bases between. CDR1 and CDR2 (germline): SQVTM, ANQGSEA. This CDR3 has 12 residues. The CD8+ and CD4+ T cells were negatively isolated, with the TEMRA cells enriched by FACS. Random hexamers served to reverse transcribe about 0.5 to 1 ug RNA. An immunoSEQ multiplex PCR generated amplified TCR beta CDR3 products spanning 54 Vbeta and 13 Jbeta. TCRdb fed the immunoSEQ multiplex PCR reads into MiXCR, producing one record per CDR3 protein. The table lists 150,000 to 200,000 distinct CDR3 sequences, approximately 95% of them singletons. The chain recombines TRBV29-1 with TRBJ1-4, with D possibly TRBD1 on 6 matching bases. This clonotype was sampled from a human donor with multiple sclerosis. Material: CD8+ T cells from PBMCs. The CDR3 DNA is TGCAGCGTTTTCGCGCAGGGGGAAAAACTGTTTTTT. Translated, it gives CSVFAQGEKLFF.